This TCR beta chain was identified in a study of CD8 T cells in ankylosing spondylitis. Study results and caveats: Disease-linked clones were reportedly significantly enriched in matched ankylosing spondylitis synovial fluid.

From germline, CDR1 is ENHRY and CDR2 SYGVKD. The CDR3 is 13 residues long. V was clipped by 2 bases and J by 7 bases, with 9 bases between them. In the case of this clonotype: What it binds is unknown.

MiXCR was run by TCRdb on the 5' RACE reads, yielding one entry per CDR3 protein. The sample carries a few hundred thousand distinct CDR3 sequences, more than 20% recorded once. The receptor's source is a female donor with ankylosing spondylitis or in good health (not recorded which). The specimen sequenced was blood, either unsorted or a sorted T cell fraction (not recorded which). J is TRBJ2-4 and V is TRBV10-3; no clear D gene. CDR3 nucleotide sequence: TGTGCCATCAGTGAGACCCGTGTGAACATTCAGTACTTC. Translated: CAISETRVNIQYF.